The text below deals with one T cell receptor (beta chain). Per the original methods: Researchers report that nucleated cell counts were estimated from reference gene primer amplification. The data were produced by immunoSEQ multiplex PCR, yet TCRdb's version contains in-frame clones alone and is incomplete. The D gene and trimming were derived from the DNA, and the V and J assignments and clone size from that table. This sample yields a few hundred thousand clones, of which over 80% are seen a single time; around 4.2% belongs to the top ten. The data are from a study of blood T cell repertoires in COVID-19. In the study overall: Acute-phase and convalescent COVID-19 samples originated in the United States, Italy and Spain. From T cells, B-cell-depleted T cells, or PBMCs came the material, which was cDNA or gDNA.

The CDR3 is 13 amino acids. CDR1 is LNHDA and CDR2 is SQIVND in the germline V gene (reference sequence). Trimming pared 6 bases from V and 7 bases from J, leaving 10 bases between. The source is a woman aged 45-60 years with active or convalescent COVID-19. Material for sequencing was peripheral blood. The rearrangement uses TRBV19 and TRBJ1-6; the D gene is possibly TRBD1 (5 bases). The CDR3 is CASRAGRNSPLHF. The CDR3 coding sequence is TGTGCCAGTAGGGCAGGGAGGAATTCACCCCTCCACTTT.